This T cell receptor (beta chain) was found in a study of identical twins (dated by TCRdb to about 2016). Broadly, across the study: TCR alpha and beta repertoires from monozygotic twins, unrelated adults of various ages and cord blood were deep-sequenced to test whether fetal clonotypes persist. Replicate twin experiments were performed at different times using different library preparation protocols to rule out contamination.

This clonotype was detected only a few times. No cognate antigen has been identified for it. Base qualities are not recorded, but no much larger clone differs from it by a single base. The junction carries 7 bases between V and J, which are trimmed by 1 base and 1 base respectively. Counted from cysteine to phenylalanine, this CDR3 has 14 amino acids. Just CDR3 DNA is preserved here, 42 bases in frame from base 1. Sequences SGHRS (CDR1) and YFSETQ (CDR2) are obtained from the germline V gene. The method was 5' RACE. This sample was sequenced with an Illumina HiSeq 2000. Template switching introduced a universal primer binding site; the final cDNA contained a unique molecular identifier, enabling accurate counting of TCR cDNA molecules. Specific primers in the conserved constant-segment region were used to synthesize first-strand cDNA for the TCR alpha and beta chains. Each cDNA library was double barcoded, with a SMART-Mk sample barcode plus Illumina barcodes, to control for contamination. TruSeq adapter sequences, together with Illumina sample barcodes, were added in two successive PCR steps. TCR alpha and beta cDNA libraries were sequenced on the Illumina HiSeq platform with custom primers. The study's processing was this. Unique molecular identifiers were extracted from raw reads with MiGEC, and CDR3 positions were determined with MiXCR. For each individual, recombination models were inferred using an EM algorithm with the repgenHMM and IGoR tools. Shared clonotype analysis was performed with the tcR package in R, normalizing sharing by the product of cloneset sizes. Out-of-frame nonproductive sequences were analyzed to study raw recombination free of thymic and clonal selection effects. The raw public reads went through TCRdb reprocessing: fastp at Q25, MiXCR clone calling, in-frame beta chains kept. Rows are unified per CDR3 protein, each entry keeping the most common DNA and genes. It is TCRdb's table, rather than the study itself, that gives the V and J calls and clone size. A total of 540,000 or so distinct CDR3 sequences appear in this sample, about a fifth of them only once. About 0.5% of the sample is in the top ten clones.

Every donor was a healthy Caucasian. The twin cohort consisted of three pairs of female monozygotic twins, all aged roughly 18 to 29 years. Positive isolation kits from Invitrogen were used to isolate the CD4+ and CD8+ T cell populations. The paper as a whole reports these results and caveats: Fewer insertions were carried by abundant cord blood beta clonotypes, a similar but weaker trend appeared in young adult naive repertoires, and no such trend appeared in memory repertoires. Zero-insertion analyses could be partly confounded by invariant T cells such as MAIT and iNKT, though diverse VJ usage argued against such confounding for most clonotypes. In monozygotic twins, recombination models systematically underestimated out-of-frame TCR alpha sharing, but the models matched the sharing seen between unrelated individuals. The excess sharing between twins in beta out-of-frame sequences was weaker because fewer shared sequences reduced the signal-to-noise ratio. Because the same donors could not be followed over many years, the conclusions depended on cross-sectional statistical analysis. Out-of-frame TCR alpha sequences shared between twins showed an excess of low generation-probability sequences compared with coincidental sharing between unrelated individuals.

This sample was also put to use in a study of yellow fever vaccine responses in identical twins. Per that second paper: The authors reported that the T cell response to vaccination in identical twins appeared partly convergent and partly personalized. In identical twins, the study followed T cell clones that responded to the vaccine with precision.

Input material: CD4+ T cells sorted from blood. The chain is encoded by TRBV5-1 joined to TRBJ2-3; no D gene call is confident. The receptor comes from a woman under 30 in good health. The nucleotides read TGCGCCAGCAGCTTGATCCCGGGCACAGATACGCAGTATTTT. It translates to CASSLIPGTDTQYF.